Sequencing of this T cell receptor beta chain was carried out in a study of blood T cells in healthy people across ages. Primed by a sample-barcoded 5' primer and a J-beta primer mix, a second PCR proceeded for roughly 7 to 11 cycles. TCRdb re-called the 5' RACE reads with MiXCR, one entry per CDR3 protein. The sample includes fewer than 900,000 distinct CDR3 sequences, more than 40% of them seen just once. This clonotype has only one observation. Antigen specificity is unknown. A much larger clone lies one base from this, so it may be a read error. Findings of the study overall: Fewer expanded clones and more diversity marked long-lived versus aged donors.

CDR1 SGHAT and CDR2 FQNNGV come from the germline V gene. This CDR3 has 15 residues. V lost 6 bases, J lost 4 bases, and 8 bases stayed unmatched. Sequencing was done on a sample of blood. The chain joins TRBV11-2 to TRBJ2-1, with TRBD2 matching 8 bases. The sequence was collected from a woman aged 60-70 years in good health. This chain's CDR3 is CASSMPAGAYNEQFF. The CDR3 DNA reads as TGTGCCAGCAGTATGCCAGCGGGAGCGTACAATGAGCAGTTCTTC.